This is a list of T cell receptor beta chains from one sample in a study of T cells in Graves' hyperthyroidism and ophthalmopathy. TCRdb fed the multiplex PCR reads into MiXCR, producing one record per CDR3 protein. Of a few hundred thousand distinct CDR3 sequences in the sample, about 15% were seen once. The sequencing sample was made of blood. The origin of the receptors is a woman between 40 and 55 years old with Graves' hyperthyroidism that later progressed to Graves' ophthalmopathy. CDR3s leave out the opening cysteine and the closing phenylalanine or tryptophan.

>12|TRBJ2-7|TRBV3-1
ASSQDPQGREQY
>14|TRBJ2-1|TRBV6-5
ASSYPASGSINEQF
>10|TRBJ1-5|TRBV27
ASSPSREPQH
>12|TRBJ2-3|TRBV16
ASSQTRGPDTQY
>13|TRBJ2-1|TRBV7-8
ASSSGTRDYNEQF
>15|TRBJ2-1|TRBV9
ASSVRGGGTGKNEQF
>12|TRBJ2-2|TRBV7-4
ASSLGLAGRELF
>16|TRBJ2-7|TRBV13
ASTDRDRGPKSSYEQY
>13|TRBJ2-6|TRBV5-1
ASSGTGTGANVLT
>10|TRBJ2-5|TRBV7-9
ASSFNRETQY
>9|TRBJ2-7|TRBV6-1
ASHRGWEQY
>13|TRBJ1-1|TRBV4-1
ASSQGQRSRTEAF
>10|TRBJ2-7|TRBV5-1
ASSLEGAEQY
>12|TRBJ1-5|TRBV6-5
ASSYEGVNQPQH
>14|TRBJ2-4|TRBV28
ASSPWTGLYKNIQY
>13|TRBJ2-7|TRBV28
ASSDGTSGSYEQY
>15|TRBJ1-1|TRBV5-6
ASSSIWFTSSASEAF
>13|TRBJ2-6|TRBV6-2/TRBV6-3
ASRGGPSGANVLT
>15|TRBJ1-2|TRBV12-5
ASGLVPQIAGSYGYT
>16|TRBJ2-3|TRBV7-9
ASSLEVSTRRGPDTQY
>11|TRBJ2-3|TRBV7-3
ASSWDRANTQY
>12|TRBJ1-4|TRBV4-2
ASSQENWREKLF
>10|TRBJ1-6|TRBV6-1
ASVGANSPLH
>14|TRBJ2-3|TRBV19
ASSSHSTSVTDTQY
>13|TRBJ2-5|TRBV4-1
ASSQDGIDRETQY
>11|TRBJ2-1|TRBV24-1
ATSERFYNEQF
>13|TRBJ1-1|TRBV3-1
ASSQGTGLNTEAF
>17|TRBJ1-4|TRBV7-9
ASSTHRIDISATNEKLF
>13|TRBJ1-2|TRBV12-3/TRBV12-4
ASTPGRGLSYGYT
>12|TRBJ2-3|TRBV28
ASTSGISTDTQY
>12|TRBJ2-1|TRBV7-9
ASSPGLRYNEQF
>17|TRBJ2-3|TRBV28
ASSLSLVAAVLDTDTQY
>13|TRBJ2-3|TRBV4-1
ASSHPGRGTDTQY
>12|TRBJ2-7|TRBV19
ASSSADLSYEQY
>12|TRBJ2-7|TRBV28
ASSGSGRSLEQY
>14|TRBJ1-5|TRBV18
AGSPQRDRLDQPQH
>13|TRBJ1-3|TRBV12-3/TRBV12-4
ASSAGTGGGNTIY
>15|TRBJ2-7|TRBV11-1
ASSSGEGGLVIYEQY
>12|TRBJ2-2|TRBV10-3
AIRSGGPHGELF
>12|TRBJ2-3|TRBV9
ASSHRDRTDTQY
>11|TRBJ2-7|TRBV20-1
SAQDRVIYEQY
>14|TRBJ1-4|TRBV20-1
SARDGGRQENPELF
>13|TRBJ2-2|TRBV7-9
ASRRGQGIDGELF
>14|TRBJ1-6|TRBV27
ASSLEGREVGSPLH
>18|TRBJ1-4|TRBV15
ATSRDLILLAQLTNEKLF
>13|TRBJ2-1|TRBV6-1
ASSLPDRGLREQF
>10|TRBJ1-2|TRBV20-1
SARQDSSGYT
>11|TRBJ2-5|TRBV11-2
ANREKGLETQY
>13|TRBJ1-5|TRBV27
ASSLKGFLNQPQH
>13|TRBJ2-1|TRBV5-8
ASSLAAATYNEQF